This entry features one T cell receptor beta chain sequence. This sample includes further DNA sequences coding for the same CDR3. This entry is derived from a study of CD8+ T cells in alopecia areata. Study-wide context: Among treated patients, oral tofacitinib was administered at 5 to 10 mg twice daily.

V shed 0 bases and J shed 4 bases, with 4 bases lying between them. Looked up from germline, CDR1 is GTSNPN and CDR2 is SVGIG (reference sequence). This CDR3 has 12 amino acids. This sample's treatment: oral pan-JAK inhibitor, 5-10 mg twice daily. Reverse transcribed after extraction, RNA yielded cDNA as the sequencing template. Clones were read by immunoSEQ multiplex PCR, and TCRdb kept only the in-frame ones, dropping some. The sample comprises about 270,000 clones, roughly 63% of which are singletons, and 0.75% to 0.95% rests with the top ten. The chain carries TRBV30 and TRBJ1-3, with D uncertain. Sequences were derived from CD4+ T cells sorted from blood, sampled around week 53, from a patient treated with tofacitinib. The sequence derives from a human donor with alopecia areata. DNA of the CDR3: TGTGCCTGGAGTGTTTCCGGAAACACCATATATTTT. As protein: CAWSVSGNTIYF.